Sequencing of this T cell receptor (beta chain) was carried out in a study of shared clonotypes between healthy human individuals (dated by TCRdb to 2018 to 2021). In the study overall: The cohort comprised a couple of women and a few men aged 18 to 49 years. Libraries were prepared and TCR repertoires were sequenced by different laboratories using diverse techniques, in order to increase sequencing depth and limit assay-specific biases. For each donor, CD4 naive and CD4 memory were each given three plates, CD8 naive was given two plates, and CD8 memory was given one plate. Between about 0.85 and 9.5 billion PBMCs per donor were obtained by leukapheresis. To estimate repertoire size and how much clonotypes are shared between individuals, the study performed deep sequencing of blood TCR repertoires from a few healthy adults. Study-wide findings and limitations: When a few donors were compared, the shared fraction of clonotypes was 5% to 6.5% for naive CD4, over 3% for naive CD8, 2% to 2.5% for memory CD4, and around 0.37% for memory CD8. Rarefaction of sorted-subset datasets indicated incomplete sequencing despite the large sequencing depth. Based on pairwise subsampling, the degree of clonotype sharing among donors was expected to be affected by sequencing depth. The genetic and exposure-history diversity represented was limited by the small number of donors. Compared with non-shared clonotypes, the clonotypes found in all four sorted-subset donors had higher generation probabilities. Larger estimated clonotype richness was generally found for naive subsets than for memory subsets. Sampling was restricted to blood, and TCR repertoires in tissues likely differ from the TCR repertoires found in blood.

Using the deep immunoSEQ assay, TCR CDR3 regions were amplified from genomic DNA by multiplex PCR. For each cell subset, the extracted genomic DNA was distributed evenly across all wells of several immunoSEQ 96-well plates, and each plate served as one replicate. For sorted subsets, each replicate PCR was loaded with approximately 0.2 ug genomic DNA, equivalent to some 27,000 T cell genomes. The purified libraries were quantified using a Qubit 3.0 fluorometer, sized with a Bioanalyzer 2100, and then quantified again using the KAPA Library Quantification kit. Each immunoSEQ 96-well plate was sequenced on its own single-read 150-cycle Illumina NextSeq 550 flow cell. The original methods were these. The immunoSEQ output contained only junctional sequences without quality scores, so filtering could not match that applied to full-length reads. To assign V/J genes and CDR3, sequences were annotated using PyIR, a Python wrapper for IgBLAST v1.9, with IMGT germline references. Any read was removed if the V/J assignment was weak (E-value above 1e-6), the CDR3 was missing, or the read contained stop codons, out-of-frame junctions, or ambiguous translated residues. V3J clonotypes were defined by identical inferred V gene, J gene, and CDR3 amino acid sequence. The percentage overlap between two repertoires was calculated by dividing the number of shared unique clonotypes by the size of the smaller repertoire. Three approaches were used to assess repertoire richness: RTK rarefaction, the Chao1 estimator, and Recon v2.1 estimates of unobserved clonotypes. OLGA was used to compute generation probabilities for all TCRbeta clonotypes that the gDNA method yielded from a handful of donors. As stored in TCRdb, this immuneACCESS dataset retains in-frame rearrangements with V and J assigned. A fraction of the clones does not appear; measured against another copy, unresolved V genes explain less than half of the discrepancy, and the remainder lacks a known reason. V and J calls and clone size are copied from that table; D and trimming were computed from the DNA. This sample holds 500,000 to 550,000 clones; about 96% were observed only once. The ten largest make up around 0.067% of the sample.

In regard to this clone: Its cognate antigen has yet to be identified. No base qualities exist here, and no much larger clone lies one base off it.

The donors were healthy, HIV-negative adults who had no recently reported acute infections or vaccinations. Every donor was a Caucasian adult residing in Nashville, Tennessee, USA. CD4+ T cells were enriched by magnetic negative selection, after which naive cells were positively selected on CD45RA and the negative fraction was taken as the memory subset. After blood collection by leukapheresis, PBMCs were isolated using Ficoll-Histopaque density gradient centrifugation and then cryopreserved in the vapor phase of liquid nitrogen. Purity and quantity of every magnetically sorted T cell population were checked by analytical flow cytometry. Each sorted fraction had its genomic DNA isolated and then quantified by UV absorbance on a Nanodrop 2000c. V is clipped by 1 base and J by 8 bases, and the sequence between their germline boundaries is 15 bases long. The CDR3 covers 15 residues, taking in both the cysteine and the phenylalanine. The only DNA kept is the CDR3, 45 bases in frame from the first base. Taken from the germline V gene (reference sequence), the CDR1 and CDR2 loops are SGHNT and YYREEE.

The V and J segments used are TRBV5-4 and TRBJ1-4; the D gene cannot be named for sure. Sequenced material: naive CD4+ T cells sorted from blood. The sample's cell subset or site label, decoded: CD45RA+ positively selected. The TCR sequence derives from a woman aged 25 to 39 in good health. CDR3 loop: CASSLNPEGREKLFF. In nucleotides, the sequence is TGTGCCAGCAGCTTGAATCCGGAGGGTCGGGAAAAACTGTTTTTT.